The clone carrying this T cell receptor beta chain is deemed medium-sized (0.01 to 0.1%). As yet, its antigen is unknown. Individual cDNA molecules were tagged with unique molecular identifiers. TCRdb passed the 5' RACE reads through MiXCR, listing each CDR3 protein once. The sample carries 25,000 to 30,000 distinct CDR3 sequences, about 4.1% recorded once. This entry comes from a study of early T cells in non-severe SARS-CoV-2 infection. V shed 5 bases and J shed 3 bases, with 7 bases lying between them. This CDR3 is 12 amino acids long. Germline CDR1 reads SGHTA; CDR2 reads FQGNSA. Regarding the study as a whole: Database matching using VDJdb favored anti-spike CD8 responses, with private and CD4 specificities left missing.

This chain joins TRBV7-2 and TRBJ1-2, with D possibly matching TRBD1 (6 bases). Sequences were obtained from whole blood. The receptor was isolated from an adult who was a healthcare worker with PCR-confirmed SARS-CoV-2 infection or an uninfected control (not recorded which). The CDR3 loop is CASSGQYYGYTF. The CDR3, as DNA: TGTGCCAGCAGCGGACAGTACTATGGCTACACCTTC.